Sequencing of this T cell receptor beta chain was carried out in a study of shared clonotypes between healthy human individuals. With regard to this clone: Its antigen is unknown. Other nucleotide sequences in the sample specify the same CDR3.

V trimming: 5 bases; J trimming: 14 bases; junction bases outside the gene matches: 15. Germline V lookup: CDR1 MNHEY, CDR2 SVGAGI. This CDR3 is 14 amino acids long. CD4+ cell separation produced CD45RA+ naive and CD45RA-negative memory subsets. Study-wide results and caveats: Memory subsets generally showed smaller estimated richness than naive subsets did.

TCRdb's table, derived via immunoSEQ multiplex PCR, lists solely in-frame clones and lacks some. The table lists around 700,000 clones, approximately 79% of them singletons. Sequenced sample: memory CD4+ T cells sorted from blood. As for subset: CD45RA-negative fraction. The chain uses TRBV6-5 and TRBJ1-2; 9 bases align to TRBD1. This receptor was taken from a woman aged 25-40 years in good health. The chain's CDR3 is CASSRQDRGATRTF. The CDR3 DNA sequence: TGTGCCAGCAGTCGCCAGGACAGGGGAGCCACGCGGACCTTC.